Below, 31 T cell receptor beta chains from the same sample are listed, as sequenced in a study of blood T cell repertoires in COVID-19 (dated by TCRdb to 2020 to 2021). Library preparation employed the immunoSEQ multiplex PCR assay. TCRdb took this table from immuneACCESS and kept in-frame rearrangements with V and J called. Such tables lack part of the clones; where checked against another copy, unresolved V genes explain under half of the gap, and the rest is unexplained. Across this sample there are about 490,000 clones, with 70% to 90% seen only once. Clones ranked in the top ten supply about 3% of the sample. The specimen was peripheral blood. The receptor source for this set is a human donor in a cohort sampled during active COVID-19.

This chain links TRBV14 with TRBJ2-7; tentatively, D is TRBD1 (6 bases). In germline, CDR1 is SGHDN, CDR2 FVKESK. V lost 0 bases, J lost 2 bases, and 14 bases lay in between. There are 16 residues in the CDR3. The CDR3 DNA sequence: TGTGCCAGCAGCCAAGAGGAATGGGCAGGGGCCTACGAGCAGTACTTC. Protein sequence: CASSQEEWAGAYEQYF.

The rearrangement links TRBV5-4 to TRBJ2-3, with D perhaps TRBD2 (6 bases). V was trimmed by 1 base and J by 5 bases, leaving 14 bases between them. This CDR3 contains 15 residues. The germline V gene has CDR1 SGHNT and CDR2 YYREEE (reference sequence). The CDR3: CASSLTPGEVDTQYF. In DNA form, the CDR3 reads TGTGCCAGCAGCTTGACCCCGGGAGAGGTAGATACGCAGTATTTT.

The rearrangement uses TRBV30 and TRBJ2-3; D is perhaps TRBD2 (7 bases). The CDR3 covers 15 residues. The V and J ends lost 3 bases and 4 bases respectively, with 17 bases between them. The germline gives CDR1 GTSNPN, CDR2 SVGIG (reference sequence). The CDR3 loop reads CAWRGGGSSADTQYF. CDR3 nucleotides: TGTGCCTGGAGGGGGGGCGGGAGTAGCGCAGATACGCAGTATTTT.

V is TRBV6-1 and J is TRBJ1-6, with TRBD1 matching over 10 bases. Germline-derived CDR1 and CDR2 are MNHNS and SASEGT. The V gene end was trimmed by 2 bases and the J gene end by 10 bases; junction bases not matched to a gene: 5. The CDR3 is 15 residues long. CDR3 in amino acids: CASSELGTGVSPLHF. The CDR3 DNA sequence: TGTGCCAGCAGTGAACTCGGGACAGGGGTATCACCCCTCCACTTT.

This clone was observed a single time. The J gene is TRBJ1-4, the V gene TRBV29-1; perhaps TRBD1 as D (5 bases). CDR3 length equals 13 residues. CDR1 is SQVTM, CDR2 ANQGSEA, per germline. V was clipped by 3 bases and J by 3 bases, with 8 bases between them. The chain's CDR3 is CSVEGDSNEKLFF. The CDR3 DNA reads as TGCAGCGTTGAGGGGGACTCTAATGAAAAACTGTTTTTT.

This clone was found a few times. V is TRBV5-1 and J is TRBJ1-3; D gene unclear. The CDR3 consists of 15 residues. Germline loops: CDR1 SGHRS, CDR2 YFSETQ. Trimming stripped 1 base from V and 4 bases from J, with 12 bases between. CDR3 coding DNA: TGCGCCAGCAGCTTGCGGCTGGGCGTCGGAAACACCATATATTTT. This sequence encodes CASSLRLGVGNTIYF.

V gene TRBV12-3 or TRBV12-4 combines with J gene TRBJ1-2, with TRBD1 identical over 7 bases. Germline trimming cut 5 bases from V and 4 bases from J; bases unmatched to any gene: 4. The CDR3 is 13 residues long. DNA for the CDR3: TGTGCCAGCAGTCGACAGGGAGCCTATGGCTACACCTTC. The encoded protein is CASSRQGAYGYTF.

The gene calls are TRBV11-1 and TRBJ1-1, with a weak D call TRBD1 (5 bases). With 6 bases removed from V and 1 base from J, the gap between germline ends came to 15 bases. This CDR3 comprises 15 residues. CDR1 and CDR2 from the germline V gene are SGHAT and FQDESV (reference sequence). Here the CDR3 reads CASRRGQTGNTEAFF. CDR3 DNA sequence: TGTGCCAGCAGACGAGGACAAACGGGGAACACTGAAGCTTTCTTT.

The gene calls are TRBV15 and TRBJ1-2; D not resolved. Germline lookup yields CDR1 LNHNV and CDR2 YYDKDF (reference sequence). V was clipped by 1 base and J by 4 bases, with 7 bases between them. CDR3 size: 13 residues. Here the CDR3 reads CATSRAAAYGYTF. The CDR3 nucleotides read TGTGCCACCAGCAGAGCGGCGGCCTATGGCTACACCTTC.

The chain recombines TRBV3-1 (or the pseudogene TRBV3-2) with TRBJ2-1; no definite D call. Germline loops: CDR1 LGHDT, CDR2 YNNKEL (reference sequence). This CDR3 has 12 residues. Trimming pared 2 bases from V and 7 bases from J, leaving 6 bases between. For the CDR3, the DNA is TGTGCCAGCAGCCAACCGTTTAATGAGCAGTTCTTC. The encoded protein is CASSQPFNEQFF.

The CDR3 sequence is CASSLSERSGPQYF. CDR3 bases: TGTGCCAGCAGCTTGTCAGAAAGGAGCGGGCCGCAGTACTTC. The rearrangement uses TRBV5-8 and TRBJ2-7; D is perhaps TRBD2 (6 bases). The CDR3 is 14 residues long. Trimming shortened V by 1 base and J by 9 bases, and 17 bases separated the two germline ends. Germline CDR1 SGHTS, CDR2 YDEGEE.

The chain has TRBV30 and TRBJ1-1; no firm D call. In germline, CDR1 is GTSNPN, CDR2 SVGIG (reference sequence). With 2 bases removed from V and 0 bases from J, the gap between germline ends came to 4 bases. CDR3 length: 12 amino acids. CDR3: CAWSLLNTEAFF. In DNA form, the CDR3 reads TGTGCCTGGAGTCTTTTGAACACTGAAGCTTTCTTT.

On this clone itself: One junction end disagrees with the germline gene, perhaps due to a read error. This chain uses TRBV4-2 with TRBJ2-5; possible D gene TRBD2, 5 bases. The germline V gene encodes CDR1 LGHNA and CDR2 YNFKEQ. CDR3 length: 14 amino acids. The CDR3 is CASSQEMAGETQYF. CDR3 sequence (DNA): TGTGCCAGCAGCCAAGAAATGGCCGGGGAGACTCAGTACTTC.

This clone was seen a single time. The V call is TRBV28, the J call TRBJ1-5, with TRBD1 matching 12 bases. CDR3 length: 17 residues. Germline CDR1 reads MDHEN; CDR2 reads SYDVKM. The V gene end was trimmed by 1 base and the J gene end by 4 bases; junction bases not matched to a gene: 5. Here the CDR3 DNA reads TGTGCCAGCAGTTTATTTCGGGGACAGGGGGCTAATCAGCCCCAGCATTTT. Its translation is CASSLFRGQGANQPQHF.

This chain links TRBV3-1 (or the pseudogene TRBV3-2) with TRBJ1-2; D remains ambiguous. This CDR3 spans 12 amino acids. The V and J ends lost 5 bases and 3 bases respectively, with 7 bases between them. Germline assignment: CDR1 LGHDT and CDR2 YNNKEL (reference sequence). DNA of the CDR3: TGTGCCAGCAGCATCCGAGACTATGGCTACACCTTC. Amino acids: CASSIRDYGYTF.

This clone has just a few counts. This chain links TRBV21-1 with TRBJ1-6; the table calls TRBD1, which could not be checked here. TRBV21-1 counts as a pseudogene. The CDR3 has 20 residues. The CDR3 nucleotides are TGTGCCAGCAGCAAAAATCTCTGTGGGGGCAGGGCCTATACTAATTCACCCCTCCACTTT. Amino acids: CASSKNLCGGRAYTNSPLHF.

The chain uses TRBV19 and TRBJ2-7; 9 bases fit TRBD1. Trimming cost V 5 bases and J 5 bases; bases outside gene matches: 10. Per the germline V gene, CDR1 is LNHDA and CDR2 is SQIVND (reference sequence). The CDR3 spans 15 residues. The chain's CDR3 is CASSSTGTGSHEQYF. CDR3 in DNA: TGTGCCAGTAGTTCGACCGGGACAGGGAGCCACGAGCAGTACTTC.

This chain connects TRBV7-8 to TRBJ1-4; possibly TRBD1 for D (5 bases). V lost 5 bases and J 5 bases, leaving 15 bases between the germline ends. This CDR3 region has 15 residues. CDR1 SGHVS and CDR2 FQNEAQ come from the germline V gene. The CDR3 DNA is TGTGCCAGCAGCCCCACGGGGGGGAGAAATGAAAAACTGTTTTTT. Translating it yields CASSPTGGRNEKLFF.

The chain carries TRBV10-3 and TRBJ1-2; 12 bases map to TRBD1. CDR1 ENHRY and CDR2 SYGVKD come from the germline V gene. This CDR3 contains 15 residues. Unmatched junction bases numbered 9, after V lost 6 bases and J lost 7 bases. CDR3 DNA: TGTGCCATCAGATCCGGGACAGGGGGCAGAAGTGGCTACACCTTC. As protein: CAIRSGTGGRSGYTF.

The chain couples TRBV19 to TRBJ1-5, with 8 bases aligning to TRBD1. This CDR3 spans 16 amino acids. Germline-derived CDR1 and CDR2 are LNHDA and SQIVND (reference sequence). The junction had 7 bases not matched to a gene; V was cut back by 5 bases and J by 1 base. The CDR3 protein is CASSLRTGTSNQPQHF. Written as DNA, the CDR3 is TGTGCCAGTAGTCTCCGGACAGGGACGAGCAATCAGCCCCAGCATTTT.

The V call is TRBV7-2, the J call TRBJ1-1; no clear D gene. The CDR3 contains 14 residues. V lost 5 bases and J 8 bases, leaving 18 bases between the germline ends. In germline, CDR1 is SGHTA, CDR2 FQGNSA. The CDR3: CASSPRVGSREAFF. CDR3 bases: TGTGCCAGCAGCCCGCGGGTGGGTTCAAGAGAAGCTTTCTTT.

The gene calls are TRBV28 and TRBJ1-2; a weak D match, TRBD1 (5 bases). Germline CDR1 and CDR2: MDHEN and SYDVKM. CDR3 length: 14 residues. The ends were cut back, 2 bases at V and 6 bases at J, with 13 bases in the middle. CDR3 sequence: CASSLPQTENGYTF. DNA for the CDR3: TGTGCCAGCAGTTTACCCCAGACAGAGAATGGCTACACCTTC.

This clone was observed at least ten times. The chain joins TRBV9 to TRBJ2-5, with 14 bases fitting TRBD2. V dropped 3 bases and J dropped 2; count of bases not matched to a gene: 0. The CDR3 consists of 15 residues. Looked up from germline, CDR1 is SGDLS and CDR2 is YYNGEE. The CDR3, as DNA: TGTGCCAGCAGCGGACTAGCGGGGGGGCAAGAGACCCAGTACTTC. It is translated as CASSGLAGGQETQYF.

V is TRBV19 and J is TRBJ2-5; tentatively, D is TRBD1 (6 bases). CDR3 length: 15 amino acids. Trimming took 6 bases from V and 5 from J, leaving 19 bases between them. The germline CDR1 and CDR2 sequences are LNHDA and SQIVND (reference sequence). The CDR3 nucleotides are TGTGCCAGTAGCGCCACAGGGTGGCAGTGGGAGACCCAGTACTTC. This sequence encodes CASSATGWQWETQYF.

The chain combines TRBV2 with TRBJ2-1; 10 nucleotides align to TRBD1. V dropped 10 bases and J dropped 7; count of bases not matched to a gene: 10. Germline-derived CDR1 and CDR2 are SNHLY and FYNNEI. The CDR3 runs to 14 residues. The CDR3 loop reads CATGRDRGENEQFF. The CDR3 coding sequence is TGTGCCACGGGCCGGGACAGGGGAGAAAATGAGCAGTTCTTC.

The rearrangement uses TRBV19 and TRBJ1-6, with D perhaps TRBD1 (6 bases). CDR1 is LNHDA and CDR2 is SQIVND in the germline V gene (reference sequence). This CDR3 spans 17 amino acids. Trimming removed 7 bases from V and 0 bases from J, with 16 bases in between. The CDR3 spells CASTPKGQSSYNSPLHF. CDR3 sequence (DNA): TGTGCCAGTACTCCGAAAGGACAGAGCTCCTATAATTCACCCCTCCACTTT.

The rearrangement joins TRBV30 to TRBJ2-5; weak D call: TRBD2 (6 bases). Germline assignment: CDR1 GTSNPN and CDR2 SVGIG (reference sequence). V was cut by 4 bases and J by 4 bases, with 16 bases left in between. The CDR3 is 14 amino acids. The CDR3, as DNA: TGTGCCTGGACCTTGACACCCGGGGGAGAGACCCAGTACTTC. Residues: CAWTLTPGGETQYF.

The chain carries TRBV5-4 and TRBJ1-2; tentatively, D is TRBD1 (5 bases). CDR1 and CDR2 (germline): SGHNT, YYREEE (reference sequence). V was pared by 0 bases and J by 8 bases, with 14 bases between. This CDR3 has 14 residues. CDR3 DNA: TGTGCCAGCAGCTTGGCAGGGCCCTATGGAGGCTACACCTTC. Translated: CASSLAGPYGGYTF.

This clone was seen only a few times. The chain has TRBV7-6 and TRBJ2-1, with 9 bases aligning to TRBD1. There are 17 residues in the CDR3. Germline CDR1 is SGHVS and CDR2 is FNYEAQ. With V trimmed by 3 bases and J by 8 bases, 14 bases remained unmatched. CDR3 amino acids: CASSLGQGPQTFDEQFF. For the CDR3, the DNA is TGTGCCAGCAGCTTGGGACAGGGACCCCAAACATTCGATGAGCAGTTCTTC.

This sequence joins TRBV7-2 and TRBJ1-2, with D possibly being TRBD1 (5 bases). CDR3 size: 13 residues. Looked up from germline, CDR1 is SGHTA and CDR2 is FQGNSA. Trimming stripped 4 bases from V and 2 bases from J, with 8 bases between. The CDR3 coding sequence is TGTGCCAGCAGCTCACGGGGGAACTATGGCTACACCTTC. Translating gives CASSSRGNYGYTF.

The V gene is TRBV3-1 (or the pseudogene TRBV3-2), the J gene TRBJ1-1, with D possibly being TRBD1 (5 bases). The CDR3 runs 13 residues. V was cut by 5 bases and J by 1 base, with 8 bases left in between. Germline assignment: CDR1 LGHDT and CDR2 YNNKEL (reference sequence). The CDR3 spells CASSTTANTEAFF. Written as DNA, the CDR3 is TGTGCCAGCAGCACGACAGCGAACACTGAAGCTTTCTTT.